This TCR beta chain was captured by sequencing in a study of blood T cell repertoires in COVID-19. For the study at large: Samples taken during acute and convalescent COVID-19 were collected in the United States, Italy and Spain.

Trimming took off 1 base at V and 0 bases at J, with 21 bases between the two ends. The CDR3 is 19 amino acids. The V gene's germline CDR1 is KGHSH and CDR2 LQKENI. Methods used by the authors: Amplification of reference gene primers was used by the study to estimate nucleated cell counts. Assay used: immunoSEQ multiplex PCR; TCRdb lists only in-frame clones, some missing. The V and J calls and clone size come from that table; D and trimming were worked out from the DNA. Among about 380,000 clones listed, 81% were seen once. Material: peripheral blood. The source is a human donor with acute or convalescent COVID-19. The donor label of this sample is uncertain. The rearrangement uses TRBV18 and TRBJ1-1, with D possibly TRBD1 on 5 matching bases. CDR3 nucleotides: TGTGCCAGCTCACCACAATCAATTAGCAGGGATACTATGAACACTGAAGCTTTCTTT. This codes for CASSPQSISRDTMNTEAFF.